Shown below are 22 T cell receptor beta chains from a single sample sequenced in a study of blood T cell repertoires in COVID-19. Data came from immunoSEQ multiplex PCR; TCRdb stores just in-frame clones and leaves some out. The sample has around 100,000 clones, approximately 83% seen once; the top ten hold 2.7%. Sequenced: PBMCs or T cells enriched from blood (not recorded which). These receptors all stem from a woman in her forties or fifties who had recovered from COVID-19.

CDR3 DNA sequence: TGTGCCAGCAACTACGGGTTATCCGCAGATACGCAGTATTTT. Translation gives CASNYGLSADTQYF. This chain connects TRBV5-4 to TRBJ2-3, with no clear D. Germline values: CDR1 SGHNT, CDR2 YYREEE (reference sequence). Trimming cost V 6 bases and J 4 bases, with 15 bases left between them. The CDR3 extends over 14 amino acids. The whole variable domain, filled in from reference TRBV5-4 and TRBJ2-3, reads ETGVTQSPTHLIKTRGQQVTLRCSSQSGHNTVSWYQQALGQGPQFIFQYYREEENGRGNFPPRFSGLQFPNYSSELNVNALELDDSALYLCASNYGLSADTQYFGPGTRLTVL.

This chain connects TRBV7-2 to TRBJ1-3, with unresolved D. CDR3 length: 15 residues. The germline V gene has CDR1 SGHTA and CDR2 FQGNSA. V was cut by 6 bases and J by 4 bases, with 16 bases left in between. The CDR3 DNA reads TGTGCCAGCAGACTAAGCCCGAATGGGGGAAACACCATATATTTT. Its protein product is CASRLSPNGGNTIYF.

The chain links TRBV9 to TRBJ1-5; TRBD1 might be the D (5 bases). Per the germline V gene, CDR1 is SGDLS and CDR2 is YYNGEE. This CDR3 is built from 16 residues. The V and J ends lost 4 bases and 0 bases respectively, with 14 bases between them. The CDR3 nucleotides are TGTGCCAGCAGCCCCCCGGGGGATTATAGCAATCAGCCCCAGCATTTT. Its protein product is CASSPPGDYSNQPQHF. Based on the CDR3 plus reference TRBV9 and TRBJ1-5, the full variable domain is DSGVTQTPKHLITATGQRVTLRCSPRSGDLSVYWYQQSLDQGLQFLIQYYNGEERAKGNILERFSAQQFPDLHSELNLSSLELGDSALYFCASSPPGDYSNQPQHFGDGTRLSIL.

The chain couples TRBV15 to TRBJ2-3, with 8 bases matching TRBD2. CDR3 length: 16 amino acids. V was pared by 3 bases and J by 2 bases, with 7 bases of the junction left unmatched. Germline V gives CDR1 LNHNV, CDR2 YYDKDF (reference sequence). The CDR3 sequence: CATSSSLAGHTDTQYF. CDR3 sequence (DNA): TGTGCCACCAGCAGTAGTCTAGCGGGTCACACAGATACGCAGTATTTT.

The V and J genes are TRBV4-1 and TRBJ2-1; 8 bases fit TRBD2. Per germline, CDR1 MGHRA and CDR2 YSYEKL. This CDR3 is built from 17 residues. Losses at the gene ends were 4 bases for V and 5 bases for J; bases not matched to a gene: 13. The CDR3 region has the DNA TGCGCCAGCAGCCTCAGTTTTCGGCGGGAGGCCAACAATGAGCAGTTCTTC. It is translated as CASSLSFRREANNEQFF.

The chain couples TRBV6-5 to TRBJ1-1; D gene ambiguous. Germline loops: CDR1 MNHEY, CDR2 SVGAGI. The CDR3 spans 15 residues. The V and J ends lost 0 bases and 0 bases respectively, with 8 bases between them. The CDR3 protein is CASSYSPDMNTEAFF. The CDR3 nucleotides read TGTGCCAGCAGTTACTCCCCAGATATGAACACTGAAGCTTTCTTT.

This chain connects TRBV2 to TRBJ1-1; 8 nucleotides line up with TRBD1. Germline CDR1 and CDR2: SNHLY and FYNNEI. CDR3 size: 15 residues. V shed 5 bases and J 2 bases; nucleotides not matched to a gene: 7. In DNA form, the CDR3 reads TGTGCCAGCAGTCGACAGGGGACCCGAAACACTGAAGCTTTCTTT. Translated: CASSRQGTRNTEAFF.

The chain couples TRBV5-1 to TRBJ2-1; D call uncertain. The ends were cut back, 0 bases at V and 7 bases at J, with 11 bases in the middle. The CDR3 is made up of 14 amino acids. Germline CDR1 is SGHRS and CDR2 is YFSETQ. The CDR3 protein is CASSLGSSANEQFF. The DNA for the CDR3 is TGCGCCAGCAGCTTGGGTAGTAGTGCTAATGAGCAGTTCTTC.

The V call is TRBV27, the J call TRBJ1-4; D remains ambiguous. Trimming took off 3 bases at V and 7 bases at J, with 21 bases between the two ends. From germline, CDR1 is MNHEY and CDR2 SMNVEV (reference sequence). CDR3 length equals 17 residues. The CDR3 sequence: CASSFRREALGGEKLFF. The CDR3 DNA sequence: TGTGCCAGCAGTTTCAGGAGGGAGGCTTTGGGTGGTGAAAAACTGTTTTTT.

CDR3 DNA sequence: TGCGCCAGCAGCTTGTCTACAGGGGAAGGCTACACCTTC. It is translated as CASSLSTGEGYTF. The chain uses TRBV5-1 and TRBJ1-2, with TRBD1 matching over 7 bases. Losses at the gene ends were 1 base for V and 8 bases for J; bases not matched to a gene: 5. The CDR3 is 13 amino acids. Germline V gene lookup returns CDR1 SGHRS and CDR2 YFSETQ.

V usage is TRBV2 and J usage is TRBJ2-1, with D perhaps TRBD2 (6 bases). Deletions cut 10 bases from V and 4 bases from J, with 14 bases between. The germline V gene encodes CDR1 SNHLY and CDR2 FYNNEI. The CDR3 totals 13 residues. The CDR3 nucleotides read TGTGCCACCACTGGGGGGACTTACAATGAGCAGTTCTTC. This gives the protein CATTGGTYNEQFF.

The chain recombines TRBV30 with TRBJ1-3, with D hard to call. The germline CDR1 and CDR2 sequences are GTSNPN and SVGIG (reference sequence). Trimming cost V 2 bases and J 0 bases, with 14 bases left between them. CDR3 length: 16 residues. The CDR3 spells CAWSLTVRSSGNTIYF. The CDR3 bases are TGTGCCTGGAGTTTGACGGTACGGAGCTCTGGAAACACCATATATTTT.

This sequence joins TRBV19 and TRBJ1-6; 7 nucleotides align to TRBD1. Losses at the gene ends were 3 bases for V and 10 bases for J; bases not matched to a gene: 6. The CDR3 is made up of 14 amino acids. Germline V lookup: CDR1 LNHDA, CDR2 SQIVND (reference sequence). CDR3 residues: CASSIARGQSPLHF. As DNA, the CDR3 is TGTGCCAGTAGTATTGCGAGGGGGCAGTCACCCCTCCACTTT. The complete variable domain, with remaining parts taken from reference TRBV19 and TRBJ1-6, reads DGGITQSPKYLFRKEGQNVTLSCEQNLNHDAMYWYRQDPGQGLRLIYYSQIVNDFQKGDIAEGYSVSREKKESFPLTVTSAQKNPTAFYLCASSIARGQSPLHFGNGTRLTVT.

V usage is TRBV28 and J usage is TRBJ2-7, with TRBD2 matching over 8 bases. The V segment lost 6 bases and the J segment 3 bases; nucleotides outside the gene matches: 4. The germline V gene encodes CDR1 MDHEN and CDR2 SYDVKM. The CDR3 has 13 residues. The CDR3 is CASSLSGIYEQYF. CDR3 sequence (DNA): TGTGCCAGCAGCCTTAGCGGGATCTACGAGCAGTACTTC.

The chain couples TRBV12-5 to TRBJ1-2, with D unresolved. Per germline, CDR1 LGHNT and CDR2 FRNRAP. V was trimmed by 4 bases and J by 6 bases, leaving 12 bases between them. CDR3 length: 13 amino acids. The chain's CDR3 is CASGSPLAHGYTF. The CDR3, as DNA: TGTGCTAGTGGTTCCCCCCTGGCCCATGGCTACACCTTC.

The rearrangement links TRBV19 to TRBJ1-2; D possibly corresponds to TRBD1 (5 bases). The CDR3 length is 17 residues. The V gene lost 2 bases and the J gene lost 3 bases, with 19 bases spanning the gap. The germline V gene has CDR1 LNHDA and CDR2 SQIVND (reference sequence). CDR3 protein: CASSIQAGRKGDYGYTF. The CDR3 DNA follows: TGTGCCAGTAGTATACAGGCAGGGAGGAAAGGGGACTATGGCTACACCTTC.

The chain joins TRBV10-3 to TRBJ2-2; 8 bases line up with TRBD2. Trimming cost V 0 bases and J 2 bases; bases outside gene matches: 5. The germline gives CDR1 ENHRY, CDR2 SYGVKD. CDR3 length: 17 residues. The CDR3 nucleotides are TGTGCCATCAGTGAGTCAATAGCGGGGCCAAACACCGGGGAGCTGTTTTTT. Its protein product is CAISESIAGPNTGELFF.

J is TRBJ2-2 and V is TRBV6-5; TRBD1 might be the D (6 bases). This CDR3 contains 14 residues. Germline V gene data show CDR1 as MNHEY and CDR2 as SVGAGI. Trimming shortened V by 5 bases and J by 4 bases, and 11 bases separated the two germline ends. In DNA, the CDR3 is TGTGCCAGCAGTCCCCAGGGGATCACCGGGGAGCTGTTTTTT. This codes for CASSPQGITGELFF.

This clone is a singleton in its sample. The CDR3, as DNA: TGTGCCAGCCCATCCGGGCTAGCGGGAAGTGAGCAGTTCTTC. Translating gives CASPSGLAGSEQFF. This rearrangement joins TRBV5-4 to TRBJ2-1; 9 nucleotides align to TRBD2. CDR3 length: 14 residues. V lost 7 bases to trimming and J lost 9 bases; unmatched junction nucleotides: 11. The germline gives CDR1 SGHNT, CDR2 YYREEE (reference sequence).

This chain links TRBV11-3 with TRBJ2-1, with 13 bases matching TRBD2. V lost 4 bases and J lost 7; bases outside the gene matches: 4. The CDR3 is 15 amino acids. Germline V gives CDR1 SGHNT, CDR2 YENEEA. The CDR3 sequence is CASSSLAGGRNEQFF. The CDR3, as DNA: TGTGCCAGCAGCTCACTAGCGGGAGGGCGGAATGAGCAGTTCTTC.

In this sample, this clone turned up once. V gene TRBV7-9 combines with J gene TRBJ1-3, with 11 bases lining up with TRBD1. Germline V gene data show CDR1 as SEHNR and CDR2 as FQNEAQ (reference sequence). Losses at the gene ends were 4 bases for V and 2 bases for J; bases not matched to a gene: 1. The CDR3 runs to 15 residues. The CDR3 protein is CASSWGQGAGNTIYF. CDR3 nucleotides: TGTGCCAGCAGCTGGGGACAGGGGGCTGGAAACACCATATATTTT.

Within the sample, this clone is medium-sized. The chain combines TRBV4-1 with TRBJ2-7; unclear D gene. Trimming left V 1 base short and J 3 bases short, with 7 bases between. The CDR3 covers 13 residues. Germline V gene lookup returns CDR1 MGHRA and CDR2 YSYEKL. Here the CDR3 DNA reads TGCGCCAGCAGCCAAGGGCAGATCTACGAGCAGTACTTC. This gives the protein CASSQGQIYEQYF.